This T cell receptor (beta chain) was retrieved from a study of T cells in Graves' hyperthyroidism and ophthalmopathy. After removal of 4 bases from V and 2 bases from J, the junction contained 8 bases not matched to a gene. Germline V CDR1 and CDR2: DFQATT, SNEGSKA (reference sequence). The CDR3 consists of 15 residues. This clonotype was observed at least ten times. It was RNA transcripts that yielded the amplified TCR beta CDR3 regions. The HTBI primer set was used in a first-round RT-PCR of the TCR CDR3. TCRdb passed the multiplex PCR reads through MiXCR, listing each CDR3 protein once. The repertoire holds some 300,000 distinct CDR3 sequences, approximately 13% seen once, with approximately 7.9% in the top ten.

The sequencing input was blood. This chain joins TRBV20-1 and TRBJ2-3; TRBD1 aligns across 8 bases. The TCR was taken from a woman aged 40 to 55 with Graves' hyperthyroidism. The CDR3 DNA reads as TGCAGTGCTATACCGGGACAGGAGGTCACAGATACGCAGTATTTT. Protein: CSAIPGQEVTDTQYF.